The T cell receptor beta chain described here comes from a study of T cell repertoires in ileal Crohn's disease. Study context: Biopsies of inflamed ileum from the surgical specimen form M0 samples.

The time point was: inflamed ileum from the surgical specimen. Some clones are missing from TCRdb's copy, which holds only in-frame ones; the method was immunoSEQ multiplex PCR. Counted here are 16,000 or so clones, 92% occurring once; the ten biggest clones make up about 7.1%. The germline V gene has CDR1 SGDLS and CDR2 YYNGEE. Trimming at V came to 7 bases and at J to 7 bases, leaving 7 bases not matched to a gene. The CDR3 extends over 12 amino acids. The chain combines TRBV9 with TRBJ1-1, with 7 bases identical to TRBD1. The TCR comes from an adult with Crohn's disease. Specimen: ileal tissue. CDR3 region: CASGPTGLEAFF. The DNA for the CDR3 is TGTGCCAGCGGCCCGACAGGGCTTGAAGCTTTCTTT.